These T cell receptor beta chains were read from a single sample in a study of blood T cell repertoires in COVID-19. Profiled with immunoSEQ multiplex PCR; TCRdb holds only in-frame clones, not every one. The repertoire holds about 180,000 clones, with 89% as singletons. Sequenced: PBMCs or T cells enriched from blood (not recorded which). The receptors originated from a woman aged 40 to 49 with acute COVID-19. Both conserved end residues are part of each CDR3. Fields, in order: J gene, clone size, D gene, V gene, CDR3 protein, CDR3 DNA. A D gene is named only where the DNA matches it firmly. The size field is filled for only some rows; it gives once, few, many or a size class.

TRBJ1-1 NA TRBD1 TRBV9 CASNRQGEYNEAFF TGTGCCAGCAATCGACAGGGGGAGTATAATGAAGCTTTCTTT
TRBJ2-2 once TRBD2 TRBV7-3 CASSLEGLAGANTGELFF TGTGCCAGCAGCTTAGAAGGACTAGCGGGAGCGAACACCGGGGAGCTGTTTTTT
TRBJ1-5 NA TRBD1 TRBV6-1 CASSEDSPDRGYYSNQPQHF TGTGCCAGCAGTGAAGATTCCCCGGACAGGGGCTATTATAGCAATCAGCCCCAGCATTTT
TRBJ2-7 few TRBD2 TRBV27 CASSQGLGTSGSYEQYF TGTGCCAGCAGTCAAGGGCTCGGGACTAGCGGGAGCTACGAGCAGTACTTC
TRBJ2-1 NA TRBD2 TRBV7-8 CASSSLAGEKFF TGTGCCAGCAGCTCCTTAGCGGGAGAAAAGTTCTTC
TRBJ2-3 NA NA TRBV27 CASSIDGSPDTQYF TGTGCCAGCAGTATAGACGGGAGTCCAGATACGCAGTATTTT
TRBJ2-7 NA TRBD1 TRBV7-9 CASSRLGDRGSEQYF TGTGCCAGCAGCCGATTAGGGGACAGGGGGAGCGAGCAGTACTTC
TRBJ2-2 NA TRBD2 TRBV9 CASSVEGAGGPVSGELFF TGTGCCAGCAGCGTAGAAGGAGCGGGAGGGCCCGTCTCCGGGGAGCTGTTTTTT
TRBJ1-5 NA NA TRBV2 CASSQASNQPQHF TGTGCCAGCAGTCAGGCGAGCAATCAGCCCCAGCATTTT
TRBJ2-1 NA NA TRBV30 CAWSERISYNEQFF TGTGCCTGGAGTGAGCGGATTTCCTACAATGAGCAGTTCTTC
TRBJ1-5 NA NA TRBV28 CASSLEGGLAQHF TGTGCCAGCAGTTTAGAAGGGGGTTTAGCCCAGCATTTT
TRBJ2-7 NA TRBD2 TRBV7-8 CASSSLRTSGRVPYEQYF TGTGCCAGCAGCAGCCTAAGGACTAGCGGGAGGGTCCCCTACGAGCAGTACTTC
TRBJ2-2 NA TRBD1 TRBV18 CASSPDRAPGELFF TGTGCCAGCTCACCCGACAGGGCCCCCGGGGAGCTGTTTTTT
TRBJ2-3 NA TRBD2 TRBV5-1 CASSFWVAGGPTDTQYF TGCGCCAGCAGCTTCTGGGTAGCGGGGGGGCCTACAGATACGCAGTATTTT
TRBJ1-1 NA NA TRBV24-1 CATSDSGGTEAFF TGTGCCACCAGTGATTCCGGGGGGACTGAAGCTTTCTTT
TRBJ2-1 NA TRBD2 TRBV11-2 CASSLGLLYYNEQFF TGTGCCAGCAGCTTGGGACTATTATACTACAATGAGCAGTTCTTC
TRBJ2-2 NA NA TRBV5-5 CASSLRGNTGELFF TGTGCCAGCAGCTTGCGGGGGAACACCGGGGAGCTGTTTTTT
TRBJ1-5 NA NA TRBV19 CASSIEDSTLSNQPQHF TGTGCCAGTAGTATCGAAGACAGTACTCTTAGCAATCAGCCCCAGCATTTT
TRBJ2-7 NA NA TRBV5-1 CASSWSGGASSYEQYF TGCGCCAGCAGCTGGAGTGGGGGCGCAAGCTCCTACGAGCAGTACTTC
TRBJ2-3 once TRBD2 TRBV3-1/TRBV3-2 CASSQEPGWRGGLPSADTQYF TGTGCCAGCAGCCAAGAGCCCGGATGGCGGGGGGGCCTCCCCAGCGCAGATACGCAGTATTTT
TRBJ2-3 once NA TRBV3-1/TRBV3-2 CASSPSRGKTDTQYF TGTGCCAGCAGCCCGAGCCGGGGAAAGACAGATACGCAGTATTTT
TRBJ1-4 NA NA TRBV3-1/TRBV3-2 CASSPPPGTNEKLFF TGTGCCAGCAGCCCTCCTCCAGGCACTAATGAAAAACTGTTTTTT
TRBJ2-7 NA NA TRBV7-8 CASSLAGGGAVLYEQYF TGTGCCAGCAGCTTAGCGGGGGGGGGCGCGGTATTATACGAGCAGTACTTC
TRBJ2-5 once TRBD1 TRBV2 CASREDRGETQYF TGTGCCAGCAGGGAAGACAGGGGAGAGACCCAGTACTTC
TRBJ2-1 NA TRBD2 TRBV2 CASRGLAGAIEQFF TGTGCCAGCAGGGGACTAGCGGGGGCAATTGAGCAGTTCTTC
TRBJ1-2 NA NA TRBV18 CASSPGGAGYGYTF TGTGCCAGCTCACCAGGAGGTGCAGGCTATGGCTACACCTTC
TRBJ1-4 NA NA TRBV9 CASSVAGGGMGEKLFF TGTGCCAGCAGCGTAGCGGGAGGCGGGATGGGAGAAAAACTGTTTTTT
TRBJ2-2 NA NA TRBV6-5 CASRSDRNTGELFF TGTGCCAGCAGATCGGACAGGAACACCGGGGAGCTGTTTTTT
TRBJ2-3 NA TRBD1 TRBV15 CATSRGRQQGVRADTQYF TGTGCCACCAGCAGGGGCAGGCAACAGGGGGTTCGGGCAGATACGCAGTATTTT
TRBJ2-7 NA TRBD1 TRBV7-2 CASSLAGQGTEEQYF TGTGCCAGCAGCTTAGCGGGACAGGGTACGGAGGAGCAGTACTTC
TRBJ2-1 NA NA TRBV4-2 CASSPIAGSADEQFF TGTGCCAGCAGCCCTATAGCCGGGAGCGCCGATGAGCAGTTCTTC
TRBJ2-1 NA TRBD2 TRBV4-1 CASSQAPGLAFYNEQFF TGCGCCAGCAGCCAAGCTCCGGGACTAGCTTTCTACAATGAGCAGTTCTTC
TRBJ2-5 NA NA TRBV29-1 CRPGGRSQETQYF TGCAGACCCGGAGGACGGTCTCAAGAGACCCAGTACTTC
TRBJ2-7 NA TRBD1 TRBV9 CASGQGKGEQYF TGTGCCAGCGGACAGGGGAAGGGGGAGCAGTACTTC
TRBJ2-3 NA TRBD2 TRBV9 CASSALYQVPGGTDTQYF TGTGCCAGCAGCGCCTTATATCAGGTTCCGGGGGGGACAGATACGCAGTATTTT
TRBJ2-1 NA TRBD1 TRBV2 CASSEDRVIVNEQFF TGTGCCAGCAGCGAGGACAGGGTAATAGTTAATGAGCAGTTCTTC
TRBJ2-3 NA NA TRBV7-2 CATQGRLTDTQYF TGTGCCACCCAGGGGCGCCTCACAGATACGCAGTATTTT
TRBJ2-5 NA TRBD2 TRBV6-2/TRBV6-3 CASSGLAGGTQYF TGTGCCAGCAGTGGACTAGCGGGAGGGACCCAGTACTTC
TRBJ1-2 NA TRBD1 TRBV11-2 CASSLERTGSGYTF TGTGCCAGCAGCTTAGAACGGACAGGGTCTGGCTACACCTTC
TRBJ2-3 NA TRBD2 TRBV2 CASSERNSGGTSTDTQYF TGTGCCAGCAGTGAGAGGAATAGCGGGGGGACTAGCACAGATACGCAGTATTTT
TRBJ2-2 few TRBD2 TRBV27 CASSSLRLAGGTGELFF TGTGCCAGCAGTTCCCTCAGACTAGCGGGAGGCACCGGGGAGCTGTTTTTT
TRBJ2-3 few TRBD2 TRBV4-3 CASSLGLAGESTDTQYF TGCGCCAGCAGCCTCGGACTAGCGGGAGAAAGCACAGATACGCAGTATTTT
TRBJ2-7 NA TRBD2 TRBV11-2 CASSSLAGGPSYEQYF TGTGCCAGCAGCTCTTTAGCGGGAGGGCCGTCCTACGAGCAGTACTTC
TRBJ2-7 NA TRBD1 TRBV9 CASSVRTGRGYEQYF TGTGCCAGCAGCGTGAGGACAGGGCGCGGTTACGAGCAGTACTTC
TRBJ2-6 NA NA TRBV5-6 CASSFGGTGANVLTF TGTGCCAGCAGCTTCGGAGGGACTGGGGCCAACGTCCTGACTTTC
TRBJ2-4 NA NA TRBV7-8 CASSFTLAQGIQYF TGTGCCAGCAGCTTCACGCTAGCACAAGGCATTCAGTACTTC
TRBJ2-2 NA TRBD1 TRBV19 CASRRTGETGELFF TGTGCCAGTAGGAGGACAGGGGAAACCGGGGAGCTGTTTTTT
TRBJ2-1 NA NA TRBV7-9 CASSSQGLSYNEQFF TGTGCCAGCAGCAGCCAGGGGCTCTCCTACAATGAGCAGTTCTTC
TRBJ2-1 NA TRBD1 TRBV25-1 CASRPQGAYCNEQFF TGTGCCAGCAGGCCGCAGGGGGCGTACTGCAATGAGCAGTTCTTC
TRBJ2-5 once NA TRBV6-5 CASSYTLGANKETQYF TGTGCCAGCAGTTACACCCTTGGGGCAAATAAAGAGACCCAGTACTTC
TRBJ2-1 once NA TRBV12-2 CASRPSTEGRNHNEQFF TGTGCAAGTCGCCCGAGCACGGAGGGCCGAAACCACAATGAGCAGTTCTTC
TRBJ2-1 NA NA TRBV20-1 CSARAVNEQFF TGCAGTGCTAGAGCAGTCAATGAGCAGTTCTTC
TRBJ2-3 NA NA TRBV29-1 CSVPNQPLRVGGRADTQYF TGCAGCGTTCCCAACCAACCCCTTAGGGTGGGAGGCCGCGCAGATACGCAGTATTTT